This record covers a single T cell receptor beta chain. Its matching antigen is unknown. These data come from a study of shared clonotypes between healthy human individuals. Overall study results and limits: Clonotypes that were shared across a handful of donors made up roughly 5% of naive CD4 clonotypes.

It was CD45RO-negative cells, positively selected for CCR7, that made up naive CD8 cells, with terminally differentiated effector memory CD45RA+ cells excluded. Caucasian adults living in Nashville, Tennessee, provided all samples. Some 30,000 T cell genomes (approximately 0.2 ug DNA) went into each sorted-subset replicate. The data were produced by immunoSEQ multiplex PCR, yet TCRdb's version contains in-frame clones alone and is incomplete. The repertoire consists of more than 2 million clones, with about 95% occurring once and the leading ten covering 1% to 1.3%. The CDR3 consists of 15 residues. The ends lost 4 bases at V and 3 bases at J; junction bases unmatched: 7. CDR1 and CDR2 (germline): GTSNPN, SVGIG (reference sequence).

The sample comprised naive CD8+ T cells sorted from blood. The V gene is TRBV30, the J gene TRBJ2-2; 8 nucleotides align to TRBD1. The sequence was collected from a man aged 18-30 years in good health. The CDR3: CAWTPGGGDTGELFF. For the CDR3, the DNA is TGTGCCTGGACTCCAGGGGGCGGGGACACCGGGGAGCTGTTTTTT.